The 5 T cell receptor beta chains given below trace back to one sample, sequenced in a study of blood T cell repertoires in COVID-19. Using immunoSEQ multiplex PCR, the repertoire was profiled, and TCRdb retains in-frame clones only, with some absent. The sample consists of about 200,000 clones, 85% to 90% of them appearing once. Input material: PBMCs or T cells enriched from blood (not recorded which). The receptors were gathered from a man aged 30-40 years who had recovered from COVID-19.

CDR3 sequence reads: CASSNDRGQETQYF. CDR3 sequence (DNA): TGTGCCAGCAGTAACGACAGGGGGCAAGAGACCCAGTACTTC. The genes are TRBV2 and TRBJ2-5; 9 bases line up with TRBD1. V shed 5 bases, J shed 2 bases, and the junction held 3 bases outside the gene matches. Germline loops: CDR1 SNHLY, CDR2 FYNNEI. The CDR3 spans 14 residues.

The chain joins TRBV7-9 to TRBJ1-2; 7 bases fit TRBD1. Germline V gene sequence: CDR1 SEHNR, CDR2 FQNEAQ (reference sequence). The J segment lost 4 bases and the V segment lost 5 bases, leaving 7 bases of the junction unmatched. CDR3 length: 14 amino acids. The CDR3 coding sequence is TGTGCCAGCAGCGGTTCCCAGGGGGGCTATGGCTACACCTTC. This codes for CASSGSQGGYGYTF.

The rearrangement joins TRBV11-3 to TRBJ2-5; D might be TRBD2 (6 bases). CDR1 SGHNT and CDR2 YENEEA come from the germline V gene. The CDR3 runs to 16 residues. Trimming shortened V by 4 bases and J by 1 base, and 16 bases separated the two germline ends. This chain's CDR3 is CASSSKGRGIQETQYF. The DNA for the CDR3 is TGTGCCAGCAGCTCCAAGGGTCGCGGGATCCAAGAGACCCAGTACTTC.

V is TRBV9 and J is TRBJ2-5; D unclear. With 4 bases removed from V and 2 bases from J, the gap between germline ends came to 12 bases. CDR3 length: 14 residues. Germline CDR1 SGDLS, CDR2 YYNGEE. This chain's CDR3 is CASSLGQKQETQYF. DNA for the CDR3: TGTGCCAGCAGCCTTGGGCAGAAACAAGAGACCCAGTACTTC.

V gene TRBV12-3 or TRBV12-4 combines with J gene TRBJ1-1; D is uncertain. The V end was cut by 0 bases, the J end by 7 bases, with 9 bases between. This CDR3 has 13 amino acids. The CDR3 DNA reads TGTGCCAGCAGTTTAGCGTCTAACGGTGAAGCTTTCTTT. Amino acid sequence: CASSLASNGEAFF.